These T cell receptor beta chains were read from a single sample in a study of a mutant IDH1 vaccine in newly diagnosed glioma. For these TCRs, the target antigens are not known. The table came from immunoSEQ multiplex PCR; TCRdb's copy has only in-frame clones and leaves some out. The sample lists tens of thousands of clones; around 85% were seen once. The sequencing here drew on PBMCs, taken from a glioma patient whose treatment included an IDH1 peptide vaccine. The receptors derive from a woman aged 45-60 years with glioma. The CDR3 runs from the conserved cysteine through the conserved F or W. A D gene is named only where the DNA matches it firmly. Not every row has a clone size; where given, it reads once, few, many or a size class.

clone_size d_call j_call v_call cdr3_nt cdr3_aa
- TRBD1 TRBJ2-7 TRBV28 TGTGCCAGCAGTTACGACGACAGGGACTACGAGCAGTACTTC CASSYDDRDYEQYF
- - TRBJ1-2 TRBV9 TGTGCCAGCAGCGTAGCTGTTATGAGAGGGAAAGGTTCTGAAGATGGCTACACCTTC CASSVAVMRGKGSEDGYTF
few - TRBJ1-1 TRBV25-1 TGTGCCAGCAGTATCCACAGGGTAGGAAATGAAGCTTTCTTT CASSIHRVGNEAFF
- - TRBJ2-2 TRBV28 TGTGCCAGCAGAACAACAAACACCGGGGAGCTGTTTTTT CASRTTNTGELFF
- - TRBJ1-1 TRBV12-5 TGTGCTAGTGGTTTTGGGGGCGCCAGGACTGAAGCTTTCTTT CASGFGGARTEAFF
- TRBD1 TRBJ1-1 TRBV6-6 TGTGCCAGCAGAGACCGGGACAGGGACACTGAAGCTTTCTTT CASRDRDRDTEAFF
- - TRBJ1-6 TRBV4-1 TGCGCCAGCAGCCAAACTCCCAATATTAAGGGGGATAATTCACCCCTCCACTTT CASSQTPNIKGDNSPLHF
- TRBD1 TRBJ1-2 TRBV7-9 TGTGCCAGCAGCCGGGACAGCCTCTATGGCTACACCTTC CASSRDSLYGYTF
- - TRBJ2-7 TRBV10-2 TGCGCCAGCAGTGAGTCGAAGGACTACGAGCAGTACTTC CASSESKDYEQYF
- TRBD2 TRBJ2-2 TRBV19 TGTGCCAGTAGTAAGCTAGCGGGGTTTTCCACCGGGGAGCTGTTTTTT CASSKLAGFSTGELFF
- TRBD1 TRBJ2-2 TRBV2 TGTGCCAGCAGTGAGAGGGCAGGGGGAAAGAGCGGGGAGCTGTTTTTT CASSERAGGKSGELFF
- - TRBJ2-7 TRBV2 TGTGCCAGCAGTGGTACAGGGACCGAGCAGTACTTC CASSGTGTEQYF
- TRBD2 TRBJ2-3 TRBV2 TGTGCCAGCAAACGGACTAGCGGGGCCACAGATACGCAGTATTTT CASKRTSGATDTQYF
- - TRBJ1-2 TRBV6-1 TGTGCCAGCAGTGAAGCCGTTGCGTTTAACTATGGCTACACCTTC CASSEAVAFNYGYTF
- - TRBJ2-5 TRBV28 TGTGCCAGCAGTTTATCGGGGGCTAGGGAGACCCAGTACTTC CASSLSGARETQYF
- - TRBJ2-1 TRBV5-4 TGTGCCAGCAGCTTGGACGTGGGCAGCCACAATGAGCAGTTCTTC CASSLDVGSHNEQFF
- - TRBJ1-1 TRBV27 TGTGCCAGCAACAGGGACCAGGATAACACTGAAGCTTTCTTT CASNRDQDNTEAFF
- - TRBJ1-1 TRBV2 TGTGCCAGCAGTGAAATATGGGTGAGCACTGAAGCTTTCTTT CASSEIWVSTEAFF
- - TRBJ1-1 TRBV7-2 TGTGCCAGCAGCTTATCTAACAGGTTAAACACTGAAGCTTTCTTT CASSLSNRLNTEAFF
- - TRBJ2-1 TRBV27 TGTGCCAGCAGTTTAGTCGGCCAGGTACTATACAATGAGCAGTTCTTC CASSLVGQVLYNEQFF
- - TRBJ2-2 TRBV19 TGTGCCAGTAGCACAGGGACAAGGAGCACCGGGGAGCTGTTTTTT CASSTGTRSTGELFF
- - TRBJ1-2 TRBV12-5 TGTGCTAGTGGTTTGGCAGGGAGCTATGGCTACACCTTC CASGLAGSYGYTF
few - TRBJ1-4 TRBV7-9 TGTGCCAGCAGCTTCCGCGGACCGAATGAAAAACTGTTTTTT CASSFRGPNEKLFF
- - TRBJ1-1 TRBV11-3 TGTGCCAGCAGCTTGACTAACACTGAAGCTTTCTTT CASSLTNTEAFF
- TRBD1 TRBJ1-2 TRBV27 TGTGCCAGCAGTTTCACAGGGGCTAACTATGGCTACACCTTC CASSFTGANYGYTF
- - TRBJ1-3 TRBV9 TGTGCCAGCAGCGTAGCAACCGGCACAGGGAGTGGAAACACCATATATTTT CASSVATGTGSGNTIYF
- - TRBJ2-7 TRBV6-1 TGTGCCAGCATTGAGACAGGCCGTTACGAGCAGTACTTC CASIETGRYEQYF
few TRBD1 TRBJ1-1 TRBV27 TGTGCCAGCAGTGCACGACTTAGACAGGGGAGAACTGAAGCTTTCTTT CASSARLRQGRTEAFF
- - TRBJ2-7 TRBV5-1 TGCGCCAGCAGCCAGAACTACGAGCAGTACTTC CASSQNYEQYF
- - TRBJ2-5 TRBV6-1 TGTGCCAGCAGTGTTGTAGGTTACCAAGAGACCCAGTACTTC CASSVVGYQETQYF
- TRBD1 TRBJ1-3 TRBV6-5 TGTGCCAGCAGTTACTCAGGGACAGGGGGAAACACCATATATTTT CASSYSGTGGNTIYF
- - TRBJ2-3 TRBV7-7 TGTGCCAGCAGCTTAGGCCTGGCAGCCGAGGGAGATACGCAGTATTTT CASSLGLAAEGDTQYF
- - TRBJ1-1 TRBV7-9 TGTGCCAGCAGCTTAATAGACACTGAAGCTTTCTTT CASSLIDTEAFF
- - TRBJ2-1 TRBV2 TGTGCCAGCAGTCCCCTAGGCGGACTACAACTCGCCAATGAGCAGTTCTTC CASSPLGGLQLANEQFF
- - TRBJ2-7 TRBV29-1 TGCAGCGTTGAGCCGGACGGCTCCTACGAGCAGTACTTC CSVEPDGSYEQYF
- TRBD1 TRBJ1-2 TRBV28 TGTGCCAGCAGTTTTGGACAGGGGGTATATGGCTACACCTTC CASSFGQGVYGYTF
- TRBD1 TRBJ2-7 TRBV9 TGTGCCAGCAGCCCGAGGACAGGGTCGTACGAGCAGTACTTC CASSPRTGSYEQYF
- - TRBJ2-1 TRBV2 TGTGCCAGCAGTCCAAAGGATGAGCAGTTCTTC CASSPKDEQFF
- - TRBJ1-2 TRBV6-4 TGTGCCAGCAGCGAGTTCCGTGGGGCGGGGGGCTACACCTTC CASSEFRGAGGYTF
- - TRBJ1-1 TRBV6-5 TGTGCCAGCAGGGGGGCAGAGAACACTGAAGCTTTCTTT CASRGAENTEAFF
- - TRBJ2-7 TRBV6-5 TGTGCCAGCAGTCCAACTACACCGAGCTCCTACGAGCAGTACTTC CASSPTTPSSYEQYF
- - TRBJ1-3 TRBV6-1 TGTGCCAGCAGTGAAGGAGACCGACGATTTTACACCATATATTTT CASSEGDRRFYTIYF
- - TRBJ2-3 TRBV5-6 TGTGCCAGCAGCTGGAGGGTGAAAATCACAGATACGCAGTATTTT CASSWRVKITDTQYF
- TRBD1 TRBJ1-2 TRBV4-1 TGCGCCAGCAGCCTTTCTGGGACAGGGGGTTACTATGGCTACACCTTC CASSLSGTGGYYGYTF
- - TRBJ1-1 TRBV5-8 TGTGCCAGCAGCTTTGGGTTGAACACTGAAGCTTTCTTT CASSFGLNTEAFF